The 31 T cell receptor beta chains listed next were all sequenced from one sample in a study of control samples from healthy donors and cancer patients. Only in-frame clones appear in the TCRdb table, and some are missing; sequencing was by immunoSEQ multiplex PCR. In the table there are more than 150,000 clones, approximately 95% of which are singletons. The sequenced material came from blood. The receptors stem from a man aged 18 to 29 in good health.

The V call is TRBV7-9, the J call TRBJ1-2; TRBD1 agrees at 8 bases. V shed 4 bases and J 8 bases; nucleotides not matched to a gene: 9. Germline CDR1 and CDR2: SEHNR and FQNEAQ (reference sequence). The CDR3 is 14 amino acids. The CDR3, as DNA: TGTGCCAGCAGCTACGGACAGGGATCGTACGGCTACACCTTC. It specifies CASSYGQGSYGYTF.

The genes are TRBV7-3 and TRBJ1-6, with D perhaps matching TRBD1 (5 bases). Germline V gives CDR1 SGHTA, CDR2 FQGTGA. V lost 5 bases and J 10 bases, leaving 12 bases between the germline ends. The CDR3 is 13 amino acids. The chain's CDR3 is CASSQTRDSPLHF. In nucleotides, the CDR3 is TGTGCCAGCAGCCAGACCAGGGACTCACCCCTCCACTTT.

V usage is TRBV9 and J usage is TRBJ1-2, with a possible D match to TRBD1 (5 bases). The CDR3 spans 16 residues. CDR1 and CDR2 from the germline V gene are SGDLS and YYNGEE. V was trimmed by 0 bases and J by 2 bases, leaving 14 bases between them. The CDR3 region is CASSVDSRGKNYGYTF. CDR3 in DNA: TGTGCCAGCAGCGTAGATAGTAGGGGTAAAAACTATGGCTACACCTTC.

The chain employs TRBV4-1 and TRBJ2-7; TRBD1 aligns across 8 bases. Losses at the gene ends were 4 bases for V and 4 bases for J; bases not matched to a gene: 9. The CDR3 loop spans 15 amino acids. Germline V gene data show CDR1 as MGHRA and CDR2 as YSYEKL. CDR3 DNA: TGCGCCAGCAGCCTTGCGGACAGGGTGGTTTACGAGCAGTACTTC. Protein: CASSLADRVVYEQYF.

This clone was counted a single time. The chain couples TRBV12-3 or TRBV12-4 to TRBJ2-2; D gene ambiguous. The CDR3 sequence is 13 residues long. Trimming shortened V by 5 bases and J by 5 bases, and 9 bases separated the two germline ends. In DNA, the CDR3 is TGTGCCAGCAGTCCAATAGCTACCGGGGAGCTGTTTTTT. Its translation: CASSPIATGELFF.

The CDR3 here is CATSWVNSPLHF. The CDR3, as DNA: TGTGCCACCAGCTGGGTCAATTCACCCCTCCACTTT. The J gene is TRBJ1-6, the V gene TRBV15, with unresolved D. V lost 5 bases and J 7 bases, leaving 6 bases between the germline ends. This CDR3 comprises 12 residues. Germline V gene sequence: CDR1 LNHNV, CDR2 YYDKDF (reference sequence).

V usage is TRBV12-5 and J usage is TRBJ1-2; D unclear. Between the trimmed V and J ends, which lost 3 bases and 0 bases, there was a span of 8 bases. The CDR3 spans 14 residues. Germline V gene data show CDR1 as LGHNT and CDR2 as FRNRAP. CDR3 residues: CASGLNGANYGYTF. CDR3 nucleotide sequence: TGTGCTAGTGGTTTAAACGGCGCTAACTATGGCTACACCTTC.

This clone is a singleton in its sample. The chain employs TRBV6-1 and TRBJ1-5; D is uncertain. V lost 1 base and J lost 4, with 5 bases in between. Germline V gene sequence: CDR1 MNHNS, CDR2 SASEGT. The CDR3 is made up of 13 amino acids. CDR3 bases: TGTGCCAGCAGTGAAGTCGGAAATCAGCCCCAGCATTTT. Protein: CASSEVGNQPQHF.

The chain is built from TRBV7-2 and TRBJ1-3; 8 bases agree with TRBD1. This CDR3 contains 15 residues. With 3 bases clipped from V and 0 bases from J, the junction kept 1 base outside the gene matches. Germline CDR1 SGHTA, CDR2 FQGNSA. Written as DNA, the CDR3 is TGTGCCAGCAGCTTTACAGGGGGCTCTGGAAACACCATATATTTT. Its translation is CASSFTGGSGNTIYF.

The chain joins TRBV14 to TRBJ2-1; D ambiguous. There are 13 residues in the CDR3. Between the trimmed V and J ends, which lost 6 bases and 0 bases, there was a span of 6 bases. The germline V gene has CDR1 SGHDN and CDR2 FVKESK. The CDR3 DNA sequence: TGTGCCAGCAGGGAGAGCTCCTACAATGAGCAGTTCTTC. Translation gives CASRESSYNEQFF.

This clone has a single count. The V call is TRBV25-1, the J call TRBJ2-1; D may be TRBD2 (5 bases). The CDR3 covers 15 residues. Trimming took off 3 bases at V and 1 base at J, with 10 bases between the two ends. Germline CDR1 reads MGHDK; CDR2 reads SYGVNS. CDR3: CASSDTRDSYNEQFF. CDR3 DNA sequence: TGTGCCAGCAGTGATACGAGGGATTCCTACAATGAGCAGTTCTTC.

The genes are TRBV6-5 and TRBJ1-1; no clear D gene. The CDR3 loop spans 13 amino acids. The germline V gene has CDR1 MNHEY and CDR2 SVGAGI. Between the trimmed V and J ends, which lost 8 bases and 1 base, there was a span of 11 bases. In DNA form, the CDR3 reads TGTGCCAGCTCTGCCCGGGGGAACACTGAAGCTTTCTTT. It codes for CASSARGNTEAFF.

The rearrangement links TRBV10-3 to TRBJ1-6; D is possibly TRBD1 (5 bases). Per germline, CDR1 ENHRY and CDR2 SYGVKD. The CDR3 has 15 residues. V lost 8 bases and J lost 6, with 17 bases in between. CDR3 coding DNA: TGTGCCATCGCCTCGGCGCAGAGGGGTAATTCACCCCTCCACTTT. Its protein is CAIASAQRGNSPLHF.

This chain joins TRBV27 and TRBJ1-5; 7 positions agree with TRBD1. This CDR3 is built from 14 residues. The germline CDR1 and CDR2 sequences are MNHEY and SMNVEV (reference sequence). Trimming cost V 6 bases and J 6 bases; bases outside gene matches: 8. CDR3 region: CASSLTGNPQPQHF. The CDR3, as DNA: TGTGCCAGCAGCCTGACAGGGAACCCTCAGCCCCAGCATTTT.

The V and J genes are TRBV15 and TRBJ1-4; TRBD1 agrees at 7 bases. Germline V gene data show CDR1 as LNHNV and CDR2 as YYDKDF (reference sequence). The CDR3 loop spans 14 amino acids. V shed 8 bases, J shed 6 bases, and the junction held 9 bases outside the gene matches. CDR3 sequence reads: CATGATGWDEKLFF. DNA for the CDR3: TGTGCCACCGGTGCGACAGGGTGGGATGAAAAACTGTTTTTT.

The chain uses TRBV5-4 and TRBJ1-1; the D gene is possibly TRBD1 (6 bases). Trimming pared 3 bases from V and 1 base from J, leaving 13 bases between. The CDR3 has 15 residues. Germline CDR1 SGHNT, CDR2 YYREEE (reference sequence). CDR3 in DNA: TGTGCCAGCAGCTACAGAAAACAGGGGAACACTGAAGCTTTCTTT. Translated, it gives CASSYRKQGNTEAFF.

CDR3 DNA: TGTGCCAGCAGCGTAGGAGCTCTCAATGAGCAGTTCTTC. Translated, it gives CASSVGALNEQFF. J is TRBJ2-1 and V is TRBV9; D unclear. Trimming took off 0 bases at V and 6 bases at J, with 7 bases between the two ends. This CDR3 region has 13 residues. Germline loops: CDR1 SGDLS, CDR2 YYNGEE.

The CDR3 DNA reads TGTGCCAGCAGCCAAAAGTCCTACGAGCAGTACTTC. It specifies CASSQKSYEQYF. The chain couples TRBV7-9 to TRBJ2-7; unclear D gene. The V end lost 5 bases, the J end lost 1 base, and 6 bases lay between the germline ends. The germline gives CDR1 SEHNR, CDR2 FQNEAQ (reference sequence). The CDR3 consists of 12 residues.

The rearrangement joins TRBV19 to TRBJ2-1; a possible D gene is TRBD1 (7 bases). The germline V gene has CDR1 LNHDA and CDR2 SQIVND (reference sequence). The CDR3 totals 14 residues. The ends were cut back, 4 bases at V and 10 bases at J, with 17 bases in the middle. DNA for the CDR3: TGTGCCAGTAGTAGATTAAACAGGGGAGGAGAGCAGTTCTTC. Translated, it gives CASSRLNRGGEQFF.

This sequence joins TRBV6-4 and TRBJ2-2; D might be TRBD1 (6 bases). The V gene lost 6 bases and the J gene lost 8 bases, with 16 bases spanning the gap. Germline CDR1 is MRHNA and CDR2 is SNTAGT. The length of the CDR3 is 14 residues. CDR3 bases: TGTGCCAGCAGAGAGACAGGCTTTGTGGGGGAGCTGTTTTTT. This translates into CASRETGFVGELFF.

The gene calls are TRBV7-9 and TRBJ1-6; TRBD1 matches at 9 bases. This CDR3 has 18 amino acids. After removal of 5 bases from V and 7 bases from J, the junction contained 15 bases not matched to a gene. Germline V lookup: CDR1 SEHNR, CDR2 FQNEAQ (reference sequence). For the CDR3, the DNA is TGTGCCAGCAGCGAACCCCGGGACAGGGATTTGGACAATTCACCCCTCCACTTT. It yields the protein CASSEPRDRDLDNSPLHF. Variable domain in full (rest from reference TRBV7-9 and TRBJ1-6): DTGVSQNPRHKITKRGQNVTFRCDPISEHNRLYWYRQTLGQGPEFLTYFQNEAQLEKSRLLSDRFSAERPKGSFSTLEIQRTEQGDSAMYLCASSEPRDRDLDNSPLHFGNGTRLTVT.

The chain uses TRBV21-1 and TRBJ1-2. TRBV21-1 corresponds to a pseudogene. The CDR3 spans 16 residues. CDR3 DNA sequence: TGTGCCAGCAGCCCTCATCTTGTGATCCACTCGGATGGCTACACCTTC. This translates into CASSPHLVIHSDGYTF.

This clone was counted a single time. The chain combines TRBV28 with TRBJ2-5, with 7 bases lining up with TRBD1. Germline CDR1 reads MDHEN; CDR2 reads SYDVKM. The CDR3 has 15 amino acids. Trimming took 6 bases from V and 3 from J; bases not matched to a gene: 10. For the CDR3, the DNA is TGTGCCAGCAGCCCAGGGATAGACAGGGAAGAGACCCAGTACTTC. Translating it yields CASSPGIDREETQYF.

In this sample, this clone turned up once. The CDR3 nucleotides are TGTGCCAGCAGCTCGGGACCCCCTCCGACAGATACGCAGTATTTT. This codes for CASSSGPPPTDTQYF. The chain couples TRBV5-6 to TRBJ2-3; either TRBD1 or TRBD2 may fit D (5 bases each). The CDR3 totals 15 residues. V was shortened by 3 bases and J by 3 bases, with 14 bases between the two germline ends. Germline lookup yields CDR1 SGHDT and CDR2 YYEEEE.

The chain recombines TRBV24-1 with TRBJ2-1, with D possibly called TRBD1 or TRBD2 (5 bases each). CDR1 and CDR2 from the germline V gene are KGHDR and SFDVKD. Trimming took off 1 base at V and 4 bases at J, with 13 bases between the two ends. The CDR3 loop spans 16 amino acids. The CDR3 here is CATSDFRGEGYNEQFF. In DNA form, the CDR3 reads TGTGCCACCAGTGATTTTCGAGGGGAAGGATACAATGAGCAGTTCTTC.

The chain employs TRBV5-1 and TRBJ1-6; D remains ambiguous. Looked up from germline, CDR1 is SGHRS and CDR2 is YFSETQ. The V end was cut by 0 bases, the J end by 6 bases, with 7 bases between. The CDR3 runs to 14 residues. The CDR3 loop reads CASSLDASNSPLHF. The CDR3 DNA reads TGCGCCAGCAGCTTGGATGCTAGTAATTCACCCCTCCACTTT.

V and J are TRBV28 and TRBJ1-1, with D unclear. In germline, CDR1 is MDHEN, CDR2 SYDVKM. Trimming took 6 bases from V and 8 from J, leaving 10 bases between them. The CDR3 length is 11 residues. The CDR3 DNA reads TGTGCCAGCAGGTCCGGGAAGGAAGCTTTCTTT. Translated, it gives CASRSGKEAFF.

The J gene is TRBJ2-3, the V gene TRBV6-5; 7 positions match TRBD1. Germline values: CDR1 MNHEY, CDR2 SVGAGI. V gave up 6 bases and J gave up 4 bases; unmatched junction bases: 10. The CDR3 runs to 15 residues. CDR3 sequence reads: CASSSDRTSADTQYF. In DNA, the CDR3 is TGTGCCAGCAGCTCGGACAGGACCTCAGCAGATACGCAGTATTTT.

The J gene is TRBJ2-3, the V gene TRBV19; the D gene is possibly TRBD2 (5 bases). Trimming cost V 9 bases and J 3 bases, with 16 bases left between them. CDR1 and CDR2 from the germline V gene are LNHDA and SQIVND (reference sequence). The CDR3 sequence is 14 residues long. The CDR3 loop reads CASTPGPGTDTQYF. In DNA form, the CDR3 reads TGTGCCAGCACTCCGGGTCCGGGGACAGATACGCAGTATTTT.

This clone was detected only once. The V call is TRBV12-3 or TRBV12-4, the J call TRBJ2-1; D not certain. CDR3 size: 13 residues. V was pared by 6 bases and J by 3 bases, with 9 bases between. For the CDR3, the DNA is TGTGCCAGCAGCCCCAATTTCTACAATGAGCAGTTCTTC. Translated: CASSPNFYNEQFF.

This chain connects TRBV3-1 (or the pseudogene TRBV3-2) to TRBJ1-5; D is undetermined. Trimming took 0 bases from V and 7 from J, leaving 7 bases between them. Germline lookup yields CDR1 LGHDT and CDR2 YNNKEL (reference sequence). CDR3 length: 13 amino acids. The CDR3 DNA sequence: TGTGCCAGCAGCCAAGATGAGTACCAGCCCCAGCATTTT. Translating it yields CASSQDEYQPQHF.